This T cell receptor (beta chain) was captured by sequencing in a study of Graves' ophthalmopathy and Graves' hyperthyroidism. From RNA, the CDR3 regions of TCR beta chains were amplified and sequenced. Second-round multiplex PCR followed a first-round RT-PCR using HTBI primers. MiXCR, applied by TCRdb to the multiplex PCR reads, yields one record per CDR3 protein. The profile shows a few hundred thousand distinct CDR3 sequences, roughly a sixth of them singletons. Where ophthalmopathy was absent within 18 months of follow-up, hyperthyroidism was stable. People with hyperthyroidism were aged 18 to 65 and newly diagnosed, under 2 months' duration. Orbital computed tomography and thyroid ultrasound, along with TRAb, serum thyroxine and clinical symptoms, underpinned diagnosis. The V gene lost 0 bases and the J gene lost 4 bases, with 4 bases spanning the gap. Germline lookup yields CDR1 SGDLS and CDR2 YYNGEE. The CDR3 runs to 12 residues.

This clonotype was seen many times. The rearrangement joins TRBV9 to TRBJ1-2; unclear D gene. This clonotype was sampled from an adult woman with stable Graves' hyperthyroidism. The sample taken for sequencing was peripheral blood. CDR3 nucleotides: TGTGCCAGCAGCGTAGGGGGCTATGGCTACACCTTC. It specifies CASSVGGYGYTF.